Sequencing of this TCR beta chain was carried out in a study of cytomegalovirus exposure and HLA in healthy donors. Study-level points and caveats: For cytomegalovirus status, the classifier reportedly gave diagnoses with high specificity and sensitivity.

The junction had 6 bases not matched to a gene; V was cut back by 5 bases and J by 4 bases. CDR3 size: 15 residues. From germline, CDR1 is MDHEN and CDR2 SYDVKM. As regards this clone: Its specificity is not known.

The data were produced by immunoSEQ multiplex PCR, yet TCRdb's version contains in-frame clones alone and is incomplete. The table has 200,000 to 300,000 clones, roughly 87% seen once. V and J are TRBV28 and TRBJ2-7, with 12 bases matching TRBD2. The receptor's source is a woman between 25 and 40 years old in good health and CMV-seronegative. The sequencing input was PBMCs. The CDR3 sequence is CASSPAGTSGYEQYF. CDR3 DNA sequence: TGTGCCAGCAGTCCGGCCGGGACTAGCGGGTACGAGCAGTACTTC.